This T cell receptor beta chain was obtained from a study of tumor-infiltrating lymphocytes in primary liver carcinoma. Unsorted bulk tissue (about 20-30 mg) underwent RNA and DNA co-extraction. Surgical resection was the treatment these patients received for primary liver carcinoma. CDR3 size: 18 residues. Germline lookup yields CDR1 MGHRA and CDR2 YSYEKL. From approximately 500 ng total RNA, TCR beta cDNA was generated with a primer in the constant region. Each TCR beta library was derived from three nested multiplex PCR rounds that employed slightly modified ARM-PCR. Both of the initial two PCR rounds ran for about 9 cycles and employed TRBV1-TRBV30 forward primers alongside a C-beta reverse primer. TCRdb redid the calling of the multiplex PCR reads with MiXCR, one entry per CDR3 protein. The table has approximately 24,000 distinct CDR3 sequences, around 84% seen once. For this clonotype: Compared with germline, one end of the junction differs, possibly owing to a read error.

This chain links TRBV4-1 with TRBJ2-3; TRBD2 matches at 11 bases. The sequencing sample was made of liver tumor tissue from sampling region 3. The subset was: tumor region T3, left-lateral pole. This TCR derives from a middle-aged man with primary liver carcinoma and hepatitis B virus infection. CDR3 sequence (DNA): TGCGCCAGCAGCCAAGATGCGACTAGCGGGGTTAGCACAGATACGCAATACTTT. It is translated as CASSQDATSGVSTDTQYF.